This TCR beta chain came from a study of graft-versus-host responses after intestinal transplantation. Background on the study: The whole recipient group had anti-thymocyte globulin induction followed by tacrolimus and steroids for roughly three years.

As regards this clone: What it binds is unknown.

V shed 1 base and J shed 5 bases, with 3 bases lying between them. Germline values: CDR1 MNHEY, CDR2 SMNVEV (reference sequence). This CDR3 is built from 12 residues. Study outcomes and limitations: Marrow from the recipient contained GvH clones, some of which had appeared first in ileum or blood. An association linked early post-transplant HvG declines with peak circulating GvH clone levels. Patients with graft-donor T cell macrochimerism had high graft-versus-host to host-versus-graft clonal ratios in allografts.

Method: immunoSEQ multiplex PCR; TCRdb's copy keeps in-frame clones and lacks some. The top ten clones hold approximately 0.5% of a sample with fewer than 30,000 clones, more than 85% of them seen once. Sequenced material: PBMCs, taken 18 days after transplant. The V gene is TRBV27, the J gene TRBJ2-1, with no clear D. The clonotype originates from a human patient who received an intestinal transplant, so some T cells may come from the graft donor. The CDR3 region is CASSLYNNEQFF. CDR3 in DNA: TGTGCCAGCAGTTTATACAACAATGAGCAGTTCTTC.